This TCR beta chain was sequenced in a study of T cells in Graves' hyperthyroidism and ophthalmopathy. Trimming removed 5 bases at V and 3 bases at J, with 17 bases between. CDR3 length: 15 residues. CDR1 and CDR2 (germline): DFQATT, SNEGSKA (reference sequence). The TCR beta CDR3 regions underwent amplification using RNA transcripts as the source. In the first-round RT-PCR of the TCR CDR3, the HTBI primer set was used. TCRdb redid the calling of the multiplex PCR reads with MiXCR, one entry per CDR3 protein. The repertoire has roughly 380,000 distinct CDR3 sequences, less than 20% of them found once; the top ten carry about a sixth. This clonotype has at least ten counts.

The gene calls are TRBV20-1 and TRBJ1-5; unclear D gene. The clonotype originates from a woman aged 40 to 49 with Graves' ophthalmopathy. The sequenced sample was blood. The CDR3 DNA sequence: TGCAGTGCTCACCCGCCCGGGCAAGTCAATCAGCCCCAGCATTTT. Its protein is CSAHPPGQVNQPQHF.